This TCR beta chain was observed in a study of T-cell memory formation after mild COVID-19. In its sample, this clonotype was seen once. Its matching antigen is unknown. The germline gives CDR1 MGHRA, CDR2 YSYEKL. This CDR3 is built from 15 residues. Between the trimmed V and J ends, which lost 4 bases and 4 bases, there was a span of 17 bases. General study points: Within pre-infection memory, some responding clones were found, suggesting cross-reactive memory joined.

Libraries for TCRalpha and TCRbeta carried sample barcodes and unique molecular identifiers via 5'RACE. TCRdb re-analysed the 5' RACE reads in MiXCR, keeping a single row per CDR3 protein. Altogether about 540,000 distinct CDR3 sequences are present, around 21% being singletons, with the ten largest covering roughly an eighth. The chain combines TRBV4-1 with TRBJ2-7; D remains ambiguous. What was sequenced was PBMCs or a T cell subset sorted from them (not recorded which). The receptor was isolated from an adult woman who had mild COVID-19 (a few samples of this study predate the infection). Cell type and time point are not known. CDR3 coding DNA: TGCGCCAGCAGCCCGCTCGGGCAGGAGACTTACGAGCAGTACTTC. Translation gives CASSPLGQETYEQYF.